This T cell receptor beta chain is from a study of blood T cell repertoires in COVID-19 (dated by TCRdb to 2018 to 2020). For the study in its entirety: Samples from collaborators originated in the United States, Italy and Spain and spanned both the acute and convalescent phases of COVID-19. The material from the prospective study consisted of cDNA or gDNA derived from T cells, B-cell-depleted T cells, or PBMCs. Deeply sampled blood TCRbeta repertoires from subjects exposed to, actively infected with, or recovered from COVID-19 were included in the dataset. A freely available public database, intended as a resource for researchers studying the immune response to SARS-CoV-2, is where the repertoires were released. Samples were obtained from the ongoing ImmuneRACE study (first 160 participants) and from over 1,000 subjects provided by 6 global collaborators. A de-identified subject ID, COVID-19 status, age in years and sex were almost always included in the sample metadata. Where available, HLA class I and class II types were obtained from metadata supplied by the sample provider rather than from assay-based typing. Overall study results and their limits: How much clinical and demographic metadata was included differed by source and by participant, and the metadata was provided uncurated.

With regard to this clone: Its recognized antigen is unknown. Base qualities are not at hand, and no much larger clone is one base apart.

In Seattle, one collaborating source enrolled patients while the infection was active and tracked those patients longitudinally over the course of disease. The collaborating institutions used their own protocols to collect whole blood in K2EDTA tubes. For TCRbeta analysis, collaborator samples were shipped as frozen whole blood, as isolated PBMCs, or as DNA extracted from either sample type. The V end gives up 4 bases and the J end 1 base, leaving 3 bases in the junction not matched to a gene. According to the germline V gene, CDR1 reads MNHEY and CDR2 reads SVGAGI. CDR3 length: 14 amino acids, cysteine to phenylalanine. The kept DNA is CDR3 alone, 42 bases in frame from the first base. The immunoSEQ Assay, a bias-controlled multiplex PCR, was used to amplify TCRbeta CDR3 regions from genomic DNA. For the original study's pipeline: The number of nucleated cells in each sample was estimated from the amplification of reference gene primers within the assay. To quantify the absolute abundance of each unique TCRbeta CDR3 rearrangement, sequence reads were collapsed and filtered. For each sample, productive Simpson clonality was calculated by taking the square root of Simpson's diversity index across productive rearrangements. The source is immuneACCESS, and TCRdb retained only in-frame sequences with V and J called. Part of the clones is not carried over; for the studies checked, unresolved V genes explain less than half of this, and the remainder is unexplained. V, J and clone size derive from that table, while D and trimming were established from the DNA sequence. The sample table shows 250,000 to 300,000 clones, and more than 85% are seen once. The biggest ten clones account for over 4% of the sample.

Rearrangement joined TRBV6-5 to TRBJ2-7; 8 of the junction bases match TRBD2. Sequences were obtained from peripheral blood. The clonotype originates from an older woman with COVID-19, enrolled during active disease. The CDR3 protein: CASSLTSVSYEQYF. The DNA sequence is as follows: TGTGCCAGCAGTTTGACTAGCGTATCCTACGAGCAGTACTTC.